The 8 T cell receptor beta chains below all came from one sample that was sequenced in a study of T cell responses to AZD1222 COVID-19 vaccine. Profiling relied on immunoSEQ multiplex PCR, and the TCRdb table lists in-frame clones only, not all of them. The table has some 120,000 clones, roughly nine tenths seen once; the top ten hold around 1.4%. This material consisted of peripheral blood, taken 28 days after the second AZD1222 dose. These receptors were obtained from an adult who received the AZD1222 COVID-19 vaccine.

The V gene is TRBV2, the J gene TRBJ2-5; TRBD1 is a possible D gene (7 bases). The CDR3 loop spans 14 amino acids. The germline V and J ends were trimmed by 4 bases and 3 bases, with 12 bases remaining between them. In germline, CDR1 is SNHLY, CDR2 FYNNEI. CDR3: CASSGLRGEETQYF. CDR3 DNA: TGTGCCAGCAGTGGGCTCAGGGGGGAAGAGACCCAGTACTTC. The variable domain in full, completed from reference TRBV2 and TRBJ2-5, reads EPEVTQTPSHQVTQMGQEVILRCVPISNHLYFYWYRQILGQKVEFLVSFYNNEISEKSEIFDDQFSVERPDGSNFTLKIRSTKLEDSAMYFCASSGLRGEETQYFGPGTRLLVL.

This clone was detected only a few times. This chain uses TRBV27 with TRBJ1-6; 11 bases match TRBD1. This CDR3 spans 15 amino acids. CDR1 is MNHEY and CDR2 is SMNVEV in the germline V gene (reference sequence). Losses at the gene ends were 5 bases for V and 7 bases for J; bases not matched to a gene: 4. DNA for the CDR3: TGTGCCAGCAGTCCGTGGGACAGGGGGAATTCACCCCTCCACTTT. Amino acid sequence: CASSPWDRGNSPLHF.

The V gene is TRBV6-1, the J gene TRBJ2-3; maybe TRBD2 (7 bases). Looked up from germline, CDR1 is MNHNS and CDR2 is SASEGT. Trimming shortened V by 2 bases and J by 7 bases, and 25 bases separated the two germline ends. The CDR3 covers 18 residues. The CDR3 reads CASSETQDWGGRVYTQYF. The CDR3 DNA reads TGTGCCAGCAGTGAAACCCAGGATTGGGGGGGGCGCGTATATACGCAGTATTTT.

In this sample, this clone is medium-sized. The rearrangement links TRBV18 to TRBJ2-1; TRBD2 matches 10 bases. With V trimmed by 7 bases and J by 4 bases, 7 bases remained unmatched. The CDR3 sequence is 15 residues long. Per the germline V gene, CDR1 is KGHSH and CDR2 is LQKENI. As DNA, the CDR3 is TGTGCCAGCTGCTTCCTAGCGGGAGAGTACAATGAGCAGTTCTTC. It translates to CASCFLAGEYNEQFF.

The V gene is TRBV10-3, the J gene TRBJ1-3; D unclear. The CDR3 sequence is 14 residues long. Trimming stripped 7 bases from V and 3 bases from J, with 13 bases between. From germline, CDR1 is ENHRY and CDR2 SYGVKD. CDR3 DNA: TGTGCCATCACTGACGTAAATCGTGGAAACACCATATATTTT. It yields the protein CAITDVNRGNTIYF.

Concerning this clone itself: An end of the junction does not agree with germline; a read error may underlie this. The genes are TRBV15 and TRBJ2-1; no firm D call. The length of the CDR3 is 11 residues. Germline CDR1 reads LNHNV; CDR2 reads YYDKDF (reference sequence). The chain's CDR3 is CATGRFNEQFF. CDR3 in DNA: TGTGCCACCGGCAGGTTCAATGAGCAGTTCTTC.

This chain connects TRBV2 to TRBJ2-5; D unclear. Germline CDR1 and CDR2: SNHLY and FYNNEI. There are 12 residues in the CDR3. Trimming stripped 3 bases from V and 7 bases from J, with 9 bases between. The CDR3 DNA sequence: TGTGCCAGCAGTGAGGAGTGGCCGACCCAGTACTTC. Translating it yields CASSEEWPTQYF.

This chain joins TRBV6-1 and TRBJ1-5; TRBD1 might be the D (5 bases). The CDR3 sequence is 15 residues long. The V gene lost 3 bases and the J gene lost 6 bases, with 15 bases spanning the gap. Germline CDR1 is MNHNS and CDR2 is SASEGT. DNA for the CDR3: TGTGCCAGCAGTGAGTTAAGGACATTTGGTCAGCCCCAGCATTTT. Translation gives CASSELRTFGQPQHF.